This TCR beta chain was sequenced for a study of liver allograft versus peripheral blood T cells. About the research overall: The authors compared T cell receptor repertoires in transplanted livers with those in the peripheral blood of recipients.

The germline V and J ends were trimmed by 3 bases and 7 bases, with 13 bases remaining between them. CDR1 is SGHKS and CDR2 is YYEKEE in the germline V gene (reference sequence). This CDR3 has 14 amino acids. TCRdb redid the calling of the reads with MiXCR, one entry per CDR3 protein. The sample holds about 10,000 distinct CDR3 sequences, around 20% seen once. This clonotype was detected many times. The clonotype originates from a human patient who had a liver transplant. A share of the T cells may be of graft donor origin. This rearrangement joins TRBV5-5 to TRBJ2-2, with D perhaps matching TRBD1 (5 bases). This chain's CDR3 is CASSSVGDIGELFF. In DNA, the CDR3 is TGTGCCAGCAGCTCGGTAGGGGATATCGGGGAGCTGTTTTTT.